The following is a T cell receptor (beta chain) sequence with its context. This receptor's antigen is unknown. These data belong to a study of CXCR3-negative and CXCR3-positive naive CD8 T cells (dated by TCRdb to about 2019). In the study overall: In total, 130 million or so TRB reads were obtained, which works out to roughly 1.5 +/- 0.3 million reads per library. Diversity and physicochemical repertoire analyses covered over 10 donors pooled from two independent experiments. For the TRBV-TRBJ cluster analysis, the naive subsets came from roughly 5 donors, while the memory cells came from 3 donors.

Summary of the overall study and its limitations: Because surface CD5, which has been linked to self-reactivity in mice, was comparable between naive subsets, TCR interaction strength was also inferred from TRB CDR3 physicochemical properties. Compared with CXCR3-negative naive cells, CXCR3-positive naive cells had TRB CDR3s with higher hydrophobicity (lower Kidera factor 4), lower energy, and higher strength and volume indices. TRBV-TRBJ usage was similar between naive CXCR3-negative and CXCR3-positive cells from the same donor, while memory cells showed distinct patterns. Freshly isolated PBMCs were used for most assays because CXCR3 expression went down partially after cryopreservation. Repertoire diversity was comparably high in both naive subsets but much lower in memory CD8+ T cells.

CDR1 SQVTM and CDR2 ANQGSEA were looked up in the germline V gene. The CDR3 holds 15 amino acids from the cysteine to the phenylalanine. The protein alone is recorded here. The instrument given in TCRdb is NextSeq 550. The Human TCR Profiling Kit (MiLaboratory) was used to prepare UMI-labeled 5' RACE TRB cDNA libraries. cDNA synthesis used the entire amount of extracted RNA, and PCR amplification then used the entire amount of cDNA produced. Libraries were prepared in parallel with an identical number of PCR cycles. The authors processed their data as follows. With a minimum of two reads required per UMI, MIGEC and MiXCR pulled out about 50,000 +/- 10,000 unique UMI-labeled TRB cDNA molecules from each library. Each library averaged roughly 40,000 +/- 10,000 functional in-frame TRB CDR3 nucleotide clonotypes without stop codons. After downsampling to 5000 UMI-labeled TRB molecules per sample, diversity metrics, including normalized Shannon-Wiener and Chao1, were computed in VDJtools. VDJtools was used to calculate clonotype-size-weighted physicochemical properties of the central five CDR3 residues, namely interaction energy, strength, volume and Kidera factor 4. TCRdb reprocessed the reads, so every CDR3 protein sequence counts as one entry and DNA is not shown. The V and J calls were not made by the authors but by TCRdb's processing. The sample table includes 100,000 to 150,000 distinct CDR3 sequences. About 0.3% of the sample is in the top ten clones.

Each CD8+ T cell subset was flow-sorted in triplicate, with 300,000 or so cells per subset placed directly into RLT lysis buffer. To keep memory contaminants out, a stringent definition of naive CD8+ T cells was applied: CD45RO-CCR7+CD27+CD95-. Peripheral blood mononuclear cells were isolated from buffy coats by standard density gradient centrifugation. A FACSAria III was used to flow-sort naive CD8+ T cells into CXCR3-negative and CXCR3-positive populations. Total RNA was extracted from sorted cells using an RNeasy Mini Kit. This TCR was recovered from a human donor in good health. Some clones in this sample may be carry-over from other donors' samples. Sequencing was done on a sample of naive CXCR3- CD8+ T cells from blood. The cell subset or site label on this specimen signifies: CD45RO-CCR7+CD27+CD95- naive CD8+ T cells lacking CXCR3 (TNR3-). The chain is made from TRBV29-1 and TRBJ2-3; the TCRdb D gene call, TRBD2, has no DNA to confirm it. The CDR3 protein: CSVDDTSVRTDTQYF.